This record concerns one T cell receptor (beta chain) sequence. In the original workflow: Estimates of nucleated cell counts were drawn from the amplification of reference gene primers. The data were produced by immunoSEQ multiplex PCR, yet TCRdb's version contains in-frame clones alone and is incomplete. V and J calls and clone size follow that table, whereas D and trimming were derived from the DNA. The sample records about 80,000 clones, roughly 80% being singletons. This entry belongs to a study of blood T cell repertoires in COVID-19. Study background: Researchers got acute and convalescent COVID-19 samples from the United States, Italy and Spain. Sources were T cells, B-cell-depleted T cells, or PBMCs; the material itself was cDNA or gDNA.

Per the germline V gene, CDR1 is SGHTA and CDR2 is FQGTGA. V trimming: 4 bases; J trimming: 5 bases; junction bases outside the gene matches: 11. The CDR3 runs to 16 residues. Specimen: peripheral blood. This TCR derives from a woman in her 70s with acute or convalescent COVID-19. This chain connects TRBV7-3 to TRBJ2-3, with 8 bases lining up with TRBD1. This CDR3 is CASSSGGVGAGDTQYF. CDR3 nucleotide sequence: TGTGCCAGCAGCTCAGGGGGCGTGGGAGCCGGAGATACGCAGTATTTT.